This T cell receptor (beta chain) appears in the sequencing data of a study of T cells expressing NK-cell markers. Study as a whole: In sorted CD3+CD56+NKG2C+, CD3+CD56+NKG2C- and CD3+CD56-NKG2C+ T cells, TCR beta repertoires were obtained. Whole-study findings and limits: For a handful of donors, these clonotypes were likewise the leading ones in the CD3+CD56-NKG2C+ fraction.

Per the germline V gene, CDR1 is DFQATT and CDR2 is SNEGSKA (reference sequence). The CDR3 length is 17 residues. Concerning this clonotype itself: Its antigen remains unidentified.

TCRdb reprocessed the 5' RACE reads, with one entry per CDR3 protein and no DNA. The sample includes roughly 300,000 distinct CDR3 sequences. The sequenced sample consisted of blood T cells: a sorted CD56 or NKG2C T cell subset, CD4+ or CD8+ T cells, or bulk PBMC T cells (not recorded which). V is TRBV20-1 and J is TRBJ1-1. The receptor comes from a woman between 18 and 75 years old in good health. The CDR3 sequence is CSASLAVKVSGNTEAFF.